Listed below are T cell receptor beta chains from one sample, sequenced in a study of identical twins. Using its own MiXCR run on the 5' RACE reads, TCRdb lists one record per CDR3 protein. Here the sample spans 500,000 to 700,000 distinct CDR3 sequences, just over 7% being singletons. In addition, the sample was reused for a study of yellow fever vaccine responses in identical twins.

The sample consisted of PBMCs. Receptor source: a woman under 30 in good health. Each CDR3 is given with its conserved first and last residue. The order of the fields is J gene, clone size, V gene, CDR3 protein. A row's size may be missing; if present it is once, few, many or a size class.

>TRBJ1-1|.|TRBV7-3
CASSILGVSEAFF
>TRBJ2-3|.|TRBV21-1
CASSDRLRGGGTDTQYF
>TRBJ2-1|.|TRBV2
CASTIASDKYNEQFF
>TRBJ2-1|many|TRBV20-1
CSASRATSGGAGFWSNEQFF
>TRBJ2-1|few|TRBV2
CATGLEGAEQFF
>TRBJ1-2|.|TRBV29-1
CSVLGTGPNYGYTF
>TRBJ1-2|few|TRBV10-3
CAISGVGYGYTF
>TRBJ2-3|.|TRBV3-1
CASSQRQGTDTQYF
>TRBJ2-3|.|TRBV10-3
CAISEYTDTQYF
>TRBJ2-5|few|TRBV4-2
CASSRRSQETQYF
>TRBJ2-5|once|TRBV28
CASSLLLAGVAQETQYF
>TRBJ1-4|.|TRBV5-1
CASSGTGSANEKLFF
>TRBJ1-3|few|TRBV20-1
CSARADRTGNTIYF
>TRBJ2-2|few|TRBV7-3
CASSPIGENTGELFF
>TRBJ2-1|.|TRBV29-1
CSVRLADKNEQFF
>TRBJ1-2|.|TRBV4-1
CASSQEGRGQGLNGYTF
>TRBJ1-4|.|TRBV15
CATRVTGELGKLFF
>TRBJ1-2|.|TRBV5-1
CASSSTDGPYGYTF
>TRBJ2-5|.|TRBV5-1
CASSFNDGRQETQYF
>TRBJ2-7|few|TRBV7-8
CASSLRDGTYEQYF
>TRBJ2-5|.|TRBV20-1
CSARRAYQETQYF
>TRBJ1-2|.|TRBV4-1
CASSQILTGSINYGYTF
>TRBJ2-7|few|TRBV25-1
CASSEYDASSYEQYF
>TRBJ1-1|few|TRBV20-1
CSARDVRQGWSEAFF
>TRBJ2-1|many|TRBV24-1
CATSETLAGHEQFF
>TRBJ1-2|.|TRBV27
CASSYRGAGYGYTF
>TRBJ2-1|many|TRBV7-2
CASSLVGGLAGARQFF
>TRBJ2-1|.|TRBV12-3/TRBV12-4
CASSQQTGYGNEQFF
>TRBJ2-1|many|TRBV28
CASLSDSFGEQFF
>TRBJ1-1|many|TRBV12-3/TRBV12-4
CASSLIPGKAEAFF
>TRBJ2-5|many|TRBV4-1
CASSQAGTSEETQYF
>TRBJ2-2|few|TRBV6-1
CASSRRANTGELFF
>TRBJ2-5|.|TRBV20-1
CCARDTRLAGKETQYF
>TRBJ2-1|few|TRBV19
CASSIGGTSRDEQFF
>TRBJ2-7|few|TRBV2
CASSDDRLSHEQYF
>TRBJ2-1|.|TRBV20-1
CSANGLAGDLDEQFF
>TRBJ1-2|many|TRBV4-1
CASSQEGGRGYTF
>TRBJ2-2|.|TRBV6-4
CASSPGPYEGTGELFF
>TRBJ2-1|few|TRBV5-6
CASSSSGLGSYNEQFF
>TRBJ2-5|many|TRBV5-1
CASGSQETQYF
>TRBJ1-4|many|TRBV5-1
CASSLGQTNEKLFF